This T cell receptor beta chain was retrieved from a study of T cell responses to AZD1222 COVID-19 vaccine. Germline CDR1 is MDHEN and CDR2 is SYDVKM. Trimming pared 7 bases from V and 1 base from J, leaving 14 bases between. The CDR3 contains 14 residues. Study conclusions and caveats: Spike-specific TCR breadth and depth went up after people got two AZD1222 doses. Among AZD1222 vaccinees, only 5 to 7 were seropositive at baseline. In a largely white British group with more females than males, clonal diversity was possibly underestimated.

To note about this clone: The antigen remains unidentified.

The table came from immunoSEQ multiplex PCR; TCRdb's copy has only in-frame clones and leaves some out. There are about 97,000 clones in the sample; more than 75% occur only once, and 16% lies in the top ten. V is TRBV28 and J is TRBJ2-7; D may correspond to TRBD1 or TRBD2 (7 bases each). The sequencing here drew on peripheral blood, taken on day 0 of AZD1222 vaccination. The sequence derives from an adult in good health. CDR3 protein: CASNHRGGSYEQYF. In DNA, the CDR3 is TGTGCCAGCAACCACAGGGGAGGGTCCTACGAGCAGTACTTC.